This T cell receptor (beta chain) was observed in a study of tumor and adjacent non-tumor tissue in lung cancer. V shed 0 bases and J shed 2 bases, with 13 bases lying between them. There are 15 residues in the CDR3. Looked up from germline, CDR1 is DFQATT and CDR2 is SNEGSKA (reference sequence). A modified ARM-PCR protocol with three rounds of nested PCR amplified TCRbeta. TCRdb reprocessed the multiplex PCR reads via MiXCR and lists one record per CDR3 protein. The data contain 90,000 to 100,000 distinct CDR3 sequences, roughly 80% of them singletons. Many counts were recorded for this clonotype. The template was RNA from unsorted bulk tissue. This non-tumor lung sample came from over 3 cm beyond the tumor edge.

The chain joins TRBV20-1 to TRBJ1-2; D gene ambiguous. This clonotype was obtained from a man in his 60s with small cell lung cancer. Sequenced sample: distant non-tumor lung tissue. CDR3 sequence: CSARDLAADNYGYTF. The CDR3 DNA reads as TGCAGTGCTAGAGATCTGGCGGCGGACAACTATGGCTACACCTTC.